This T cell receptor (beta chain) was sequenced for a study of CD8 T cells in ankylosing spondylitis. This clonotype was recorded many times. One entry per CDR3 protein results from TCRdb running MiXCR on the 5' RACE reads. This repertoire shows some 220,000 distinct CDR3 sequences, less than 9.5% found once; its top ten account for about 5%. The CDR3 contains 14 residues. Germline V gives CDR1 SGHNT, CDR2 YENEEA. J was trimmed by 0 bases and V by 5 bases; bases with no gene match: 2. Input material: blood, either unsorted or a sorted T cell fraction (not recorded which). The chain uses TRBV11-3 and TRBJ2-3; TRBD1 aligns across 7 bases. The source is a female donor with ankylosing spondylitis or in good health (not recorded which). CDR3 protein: CASSPGQSTDTQYF. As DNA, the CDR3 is TGTGCCAGCAGCCCGGGACAGAGCACAGATACGCAGTATTTT. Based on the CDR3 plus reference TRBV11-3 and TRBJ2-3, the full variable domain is EAGVVQSPRYKIIEKKQPVAFWCNPISGHNTLYWYLQNLGQGPELLIRYENEEAVDDSQLPKDRFSAERLKGVDSTLKIQPAELGDSAVYLCASSPGQSTDTQYFGPGTRLTVL.